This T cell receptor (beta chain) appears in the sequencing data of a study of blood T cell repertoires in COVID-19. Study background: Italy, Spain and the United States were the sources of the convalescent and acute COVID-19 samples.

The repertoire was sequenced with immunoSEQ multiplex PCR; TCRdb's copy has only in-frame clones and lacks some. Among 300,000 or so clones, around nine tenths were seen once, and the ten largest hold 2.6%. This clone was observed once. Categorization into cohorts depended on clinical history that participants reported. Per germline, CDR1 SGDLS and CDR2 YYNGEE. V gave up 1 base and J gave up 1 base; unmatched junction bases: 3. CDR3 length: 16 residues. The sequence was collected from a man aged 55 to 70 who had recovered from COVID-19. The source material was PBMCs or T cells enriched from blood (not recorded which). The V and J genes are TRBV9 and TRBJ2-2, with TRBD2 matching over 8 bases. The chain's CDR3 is CASSVTSGRNTGELFF. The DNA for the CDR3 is TGTGCCAGCAGCGTAACTAGCGGAAGGAACACCGGGGAGCTGTTTTTT.